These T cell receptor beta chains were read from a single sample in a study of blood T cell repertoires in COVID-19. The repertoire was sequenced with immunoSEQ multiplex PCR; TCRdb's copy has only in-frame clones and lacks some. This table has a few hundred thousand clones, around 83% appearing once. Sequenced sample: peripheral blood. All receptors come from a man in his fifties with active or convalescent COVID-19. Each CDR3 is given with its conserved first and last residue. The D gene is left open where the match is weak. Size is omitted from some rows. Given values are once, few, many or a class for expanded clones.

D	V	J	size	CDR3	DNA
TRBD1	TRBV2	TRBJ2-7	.	CAGRDRESYEQYF	TGTGCCGGCCGGGACAGGGAATCCTACGAGCAGTACTTC
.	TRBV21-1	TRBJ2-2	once	CASSKKKGGANTGELFF	TGTGCCAGCAGCAAAAAAAAGGGAGGGGCGAACACCGGGGAGCTGTTTTTT
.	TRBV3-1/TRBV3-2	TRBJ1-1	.	CASSQGSLVEAFF	TGTGCCAGCAGCCAAGGCTCCTTAGTCGAAGCTTTCTTT
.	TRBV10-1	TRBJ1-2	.	CASTCPSARRVGNYGYTF	TGCGCCAGCACTTGCCCTTCAGCTAGGCGGGTGGGTAACTATGGCTACACCTTC
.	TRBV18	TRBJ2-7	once	CASSPLSGYSSYEQYF	TGTGCCAGCTCACCGCTTAGCGGCTACAGCTCCTACGAGCAGTACTTC
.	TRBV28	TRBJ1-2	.	CASSFQGGYTF	TGTGCCAGCAGTTTCCAGGGAGGCTACACCTTC
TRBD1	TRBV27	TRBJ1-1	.	CASRWTGGGTEAFF	TGTGCCAGCAGATGGACAGGGGGGGGCACTGAAGCTTTCTTT
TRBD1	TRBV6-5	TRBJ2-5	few	CASRRDRVGQETQYF	TGTGCCAGCAGGAGGGACAGGGTCGGCCAAGAGACCCAGTACTTC
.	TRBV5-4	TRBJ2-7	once	CASSLYGLVYEQYF	TGTGCCAGCAGCTTGTATGGACTGGTCTACGAGCAGTACTTC
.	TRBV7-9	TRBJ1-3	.	CASSLGGQTGNTIYF	TGTGCCAGCAGCTTGGGTGGACAGACTGGAAACACCATATATTTT
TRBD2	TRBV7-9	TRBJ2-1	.	CATSGGLWEEQFF	TGCGCGACTAGCGGGGGCCTTTGGGAGGAGCAGTTCTTC
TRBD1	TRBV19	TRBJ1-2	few	CASNPGQGKGYGYTF	TGTGCCAGTAATCCGGGACAGGGCAAGGGCTATGGCTACACCTTC
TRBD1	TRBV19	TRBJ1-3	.	CASSTLGQESSGNTIYF	TGTGCCAGTAGTACCTTGGGACAGGAAAGCTCTGGAAACACCATATATTTT
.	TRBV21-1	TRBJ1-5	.	CASSPISRVTRNQPQHF	TGTGCCAGCAGCCCAATATCGAGGGTCACCCGCAATCAGCCCCAGCATTTT
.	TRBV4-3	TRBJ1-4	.	CASSQDKAGINEKLFF	TGCGCCAGCAGCCAAGATAAGGCAGGAATTAATGAAAAACTGTTTTTT
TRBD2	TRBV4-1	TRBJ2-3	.	CASSQLAGTGTDTQYF	TGCGCCAGCAGCCAACTAGCGGGGACCGGCACAGATACGCAGTATTTT
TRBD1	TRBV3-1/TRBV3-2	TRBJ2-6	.	CASSRVTGGAGANVLTF	TGTGCCAGCAGCCGAGTAACAGGGGGCGCCGGGGCCAACGTCCTGACTTTC
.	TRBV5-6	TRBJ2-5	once	CASSLAGRDQETQYF	TGTGCCAGCAGCTTGGCGGGCAGGGACCAAGAGACCCAGTACTTC
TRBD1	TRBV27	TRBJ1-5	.	CASSISATGGGQPQHF	TGTGCCAGCAGTATCTCCGCGACAGGGGGTGGACAGCCCCAGCATTTT
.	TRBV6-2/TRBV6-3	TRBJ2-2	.	CASSRRGLITGELFF	TGTGCCAGCAGCCGCCGCGGACTCATCACCGGGGAGCTGTTTTTT
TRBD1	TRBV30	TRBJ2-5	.	CAWTASQTGGLKTQYF	TGTGCCTGGACGGCCTCTCAGACAGGGGGCTTGAAGACCCAGTACTTC
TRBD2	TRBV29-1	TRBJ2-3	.	CSVGASGGYMQYF	TGCAGCGTTGGGGCTAGCGGGGGTTATATGCAGTATTTT
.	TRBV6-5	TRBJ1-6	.	CASSYSGGYNSPLHF	TGTGCCAGCAGTTACTCTGGGGGGTACAATTCACCCCTCCACTTT
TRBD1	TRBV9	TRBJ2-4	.	CASSARDRGGNIQYF	TGTGCCAGCAGCGCCCGGGACAGGGGCGGAAACATTCAGTACTTC
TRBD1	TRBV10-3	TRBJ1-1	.	CAISESQGVGAFF	TGTGCCATCAGTGAGTCGCAGGGGGTGGGGGCTTTCTTT
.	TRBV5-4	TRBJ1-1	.	CASSFRRDTEAFF	TGTGCCAGCAGCTTTCGGAGAGACACTGAAGCTTTCTTT
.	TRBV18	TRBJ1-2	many	CASSPPDGAWYGYTF	TGTGCCAGCTCACCACCGGATGGGGCCTGGTATGGCTACACCTTC
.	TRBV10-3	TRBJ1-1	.	CAISPAGHQNTEAFF	TGTGCCATCAGCCCGGCGGGGCACCAGAACACTGAAGCTTTCTTT
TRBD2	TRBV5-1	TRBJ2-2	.	CASKPAGGLGGELFF	TGCGCCAGCAAACCAGCGGGAGGATTGGGAGGGGAGCTGTTTTTT
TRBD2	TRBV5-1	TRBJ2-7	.	CASSLVLAESYEQYF	TGCGCCAGCAGCTTGGTTCTAGCGGAGTCCTACGAGCAGTACTTC
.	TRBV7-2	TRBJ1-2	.	CAGREWRGYTF	TGTGCCGGGCGGGAGTGGAGAGGCTACACCTTC
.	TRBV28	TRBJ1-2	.	CASSFWGTIYGYTF	TGTGCCAGCAGTTTTTGGGGGACAATCTATGGCTACACCTTC
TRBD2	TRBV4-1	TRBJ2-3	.	CASSQVWGGSTDTQYF	TGCGCCAGCAGCCAAGTATGGGGCGGGAGTACAGATACGCAGTATTTT
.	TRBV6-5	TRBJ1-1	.	CATGTLLTEAFF	TGTGCCACCGGGACTTTGCTCACTGAAGCTTTCTTT
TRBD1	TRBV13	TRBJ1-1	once	CASTLKGAPTEAFF	TGTGCCAGCACCCTAAAGGGGGCGCCCACTGAAGCTTTCTTT
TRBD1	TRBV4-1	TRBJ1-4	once	CASSQFDRARANEKLFF	TGCGCCAGCAGCCAATTTGACAGGGCGCGGGCTAATGAAAAACTGTTTTTT
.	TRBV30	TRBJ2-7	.	CAWSGGTFTYEQYF	TGTGCCTGGAGTGGAGGGACATTTACCTACGAGCAGTACTTC
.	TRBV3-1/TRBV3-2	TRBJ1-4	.	CASSPSRKIGEKLFF	TGTGCCAGCAGCCCAAGCAGGAAGATTGGGGAAAAACTGTTTTTT
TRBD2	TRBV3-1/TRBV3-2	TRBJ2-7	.	CASSQDRLAGGYEQYF	TGTGCCAGCAGCCAAGACAGACTAGCGGGAGGCTACGAGCAGTACTTC